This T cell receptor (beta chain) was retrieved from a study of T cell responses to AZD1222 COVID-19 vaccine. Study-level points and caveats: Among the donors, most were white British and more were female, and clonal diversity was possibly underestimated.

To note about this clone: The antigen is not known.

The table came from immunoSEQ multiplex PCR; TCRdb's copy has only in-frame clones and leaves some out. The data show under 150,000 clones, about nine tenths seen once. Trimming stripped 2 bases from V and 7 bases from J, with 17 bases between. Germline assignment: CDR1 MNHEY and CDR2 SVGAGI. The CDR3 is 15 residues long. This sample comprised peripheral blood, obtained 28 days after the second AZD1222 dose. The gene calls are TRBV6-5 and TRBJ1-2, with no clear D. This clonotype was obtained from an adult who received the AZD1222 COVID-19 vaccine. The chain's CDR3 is CASSYRNRESAGYTF. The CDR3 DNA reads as TGTGCCAGCAGTTACCGTAACCGGGAGTCAGCTGGCTACACCTTC.